This T cell receptor beta chain is drawn from a study of blood T cells in healthy people across ages. The overall study: Using template switching, researchers captured about one barcoded beta molecule for each two T cells.

Using a J-beta primer mix together with a sample-barcoded 5' primer, a second PCR was run for roughly 7 to 12 cycles. Each CDR3 protein gets one entry after TCRdb re-called the 5' RACE reads with MiXCR. This table has 1.5 million to 2 million distinct CDR3 sequences, 40% to 55% appearing once. This CDR3 is 15 amino acids long. Per the germline V gene, CDR1 is MNHEY and CDR2 is SMNVEV (reference sequence). Trimming pared 6 bases from V and 2 bases from J, leaving 17 bases between. The chain employs TRBV27 and TRBJ2-7; D could derive from TRBD1 or TRBD2 (5 bases each). The receptor's source is a woman between 40 and 50 years old in good health. Sample: blood. For the CDR3, the DNA is TGTGCCAGCAGGTCTACCATGGGGGATCCCTACGAGCAGTACTTC. It is translated as CASRSTMGDPYEQYF.